What follows are 15 T cell receptor beta chains derived from one specimen sequenced in a study of OX40 agonist ivuxolimab in advanced cancers. Profiling relied on immunoSEQ multiplex PCR, and the TCRdb table lists in-frame clones only, not all of them. The data contain tens of thousands of clones, 89% of them singletons. The sequences come from CD4+ or CD8+ T cells sorted from blood, collected in a trial of the OX40 agonist ivuxolimab. These receptors were taken from an adult with an advanced solid tumor such as melanoma, head and neck, liver or kidney cancer.

V is TRBV28 and J is TRBJ1-5; D is possibly TRBD1 (5 bases). The CDR3 is 18 residues long. V lost 1 base and J lost 7, with 23 bases in between. Per the germline V gene, CDR1 is MDHEN and CDR2 is SYDVKM. CDR3 sequence reads: CASSLYLHRDASEQPQHF. The CDR3 DNA follows: TGTGCCAGCAGTTTATACCTACACCGGGACGCCTCCGAGCAGCCCCAGCATTTT.

This clone has only one observation. V is TRBV10-3 and J is TRBJ2-7, with 7 positions matching TRBD2. CDR1 is ENHRY and CDR2 is SYGVKD in the germline V gene. The CDR3 sequence is 11 residues long. V lost 8 bases, J lost 6 bases, and 4 bases stayed unmatched. CDR3 bases: TGTGCCATCGGGGGGGGAGTCGAGCAGTACGTC. Translation: CAIGGGVEQYV.

The CDR3 here is CASSLGTSGRAHNEQFF. CDR3 nucleotide sequence: TGTGCCAGCAGCTTGGGGACTAGCGGGAGGGCCCACAATGAGCAGTTCTTC. V gene TRBV7-9 combines with J gene TRBJ2-1; 16 bases are shared with TRBD2. V dropped 3 bases and J dropped 5; count of bases not matched to a gene: 4. This CDR3 region has 17 residues. In germline, CDR1 is SEHNR, CDR2 FQNEAQ (reference sequence).

The genes are TRBV27 and TRBJ2-1, with D unclear. The CDR3 totals 14 residues. The germline gives CDR1 MNHEY, CDR2 SMNVEV (reference sequence). With 5 bases removed from V and 0 bases from J, the gap between germline ends came to 8 bases. The CDR3 DNA sequence: TGTGCCAGCAGTCCCGCCTTCTCCTACAATGAGCAGTTCTTC. Translation gives CASSPAFSYNEQFF.

In DNA form, the CDR3 reads TGCAGCGGACGACAGGGGGCTTTCACTGAAGCTTTCTTT. This encodes CSGRQGAFTEAFF. This chain uses TRBV29-1 with TRBJ1-1, with 10 bases that match TRBD1. Germline trimming cut 7 bases from V and 4 bases from J; bases unmatched to any gene: 6. Germline CDR1 and CDR2: SQVTM and ANQGSEA. The CDR3 runs to 13 residues.

This rearrangement joins TRBV4-1 to TRBJ2-3; 10 positions agree with TRBD2. The CDR3 is made up of 17 amino acids. Germline CDR1 and CDR2: MGHRA and YSYEKL. Germline trimming cut 0 bases from V and 4 bases from J; bases unmatched to any gene: 7. The CDR3 DNA reads TGCGCCAGCAGCCAAGAGAAGCGGGAGGGAAAGGCAGATACGCAGTATTTT. It is translated as CASSQEKREGKADTQYF.

This clone has only a few counts. The rearrangement uses TRBV14 and TRBJ2-7, with D hard to call. The CDR3 has 13 amino acids. V was cut by 1 base and J by 1 base, with 5 bases left in between. Germline lookup yields CDR1 SGHDN and CDR2 FVKESK. CDR3 residues: CASSQALSYEQYF. The CDR3 coding sequence is TGTGCCAGCAGCCAAGCACTTTCCTACGAGCAGTACTTC.

The chain uses TRBV7-9 and TRBJ2-2; 7 nucleotides line up with TRBD1. V lost 4 bases and J lost 1; bases outside the gene matches: 6. The CDR3 runs 16 residues. Germline CDR1 reads SEHNR; CDR2 reads FQNEAQ (reference sequence). CDR3 sequence reads: CASSSRQGGNTGELFF. The CDR3 DNA sequence: TGTGCCAGCAGCTCCCGACAGGGCGGGAACACCGGGGAGCTGTTTTTT.

J is TRBJ1-3 and V is TRBV9; 8 positions match TRBD1. The V gene's germline CDR1 is SGDLS and CDR2 YYNGEE. Trimming removed 4 bases from V and 2 bases from J; junction bases left unmatched: 5. CDR3 length equals 15 residues. CDR3 loop: CASSQGTGPGNTIYF. The DNA for the CDR3 is TGTGCCAGCAGCCAGGGGACAGGTCCTGGAAACACCATATATTTT.

The chain is built from TRBV5-1 and TRBJ2-7, with D perhaps matching TRBD2 (5 bases). V lost 6 bases and J 5 bases, leaving 12 bases between the germline ends. Germline V lookup: CDR1 SGHRS, CDR2 YFSETQ. The CDR3 is made up of 12 amino acids. The CDR3 DNA is TGCGCCAGCACGGACTCTTCTAACGAGCAGTACTTC. Its translation: CASTDSSNEQYF.

V gene TRBV7-3 combines with J gene TRBJ2-1; a weak D match, TRBD2 (6 bases). In germline, CDR1 is SGHTA, CDR2 FQGTGA. V was cut by 8 bases and J by 2 bases, with 13 bases left in between. The CDR3 has 14 amino acids. The CDR3 DNA sequence: TGTGCCAGCGCGCTACCGGGAGCCTACAATGAGCAGTTCTTC. Translated, it gives CASALPGAYNEQFF.

This sequence joins TRBV25-1 and TRBJ2-3; D remains unclear. CDR1 and CDR2 from the germline V gene are MGHDK and SYGVNS. V shed 1 base and J shed 6 bases, with 11 bases lying between them. The CDR3 covers 14 residues. CDR3 DNA sequence: TGTGCCAGCAGTGAATCGTTGACGATTGATACGCAGTATTTT. It specifies CASSESLTIDTQYF.

This chain links TRBV4-3 with TRBJ1-1; no firm D call. Trimming cost V 3 bases and J 5 bases, with 13 bases left between them. CDR3 length: 14 amino acids. Germline V CDR1 and CDR2: LGHNA, YSLEER. This CDR3 is CASSHQRKGTEAFF. Here the CDR3 DNA reads TGCGCCAGCAGCCACCAAAGGAAAGGGACTGAAGCTTTCTTT.

This clone was detected once. V usage is TRBV6-5 and J usage is TRBJ2-7, with D perhaps TRBD1 (6 bases). Germline CDR1 MNHEY, CDR2 SVGAGI. The length of the CDR3 is 16 residues. V was cut by 2 bases and J by 2 bases, with 16 bases left in between. The DNA of the CDR3 is TGTGCCAGCAGTTACCAACAGGGTGATACGGCCTACGAGCAGTACTTC. Its translation: CASSYQQGDTAYEQYF.

The chain has TRBV29-1 and TRBJ2-2; 7 positions agree with TRBD2. Germline V CDR1 and CDR2: SQVTM, ANQGSEA. The CDR3 sequence is 16 residues long. Trimming took 7 bases from V and 3 from J; bases not matched to a gene: 14. The CDR3 loop reads CSGLAEVGTYTGELFF. The CDR3 coding sequence is TGCAGCGGGCTAGCGGAAGTAGGTACCTACACCGGGGAGCTGTTTTTT.